One and the same sample provided the 3 T cell receptor beta chains below, sequenced in a study of molecular identifiers for immune sequencing clone quantification. MiXCR, applied by TCRdb to the PCR reads, yields one record per CDR3 protein. In the table there are about half a million distinct CDR3 sequences, around a fifth of which are singletons. Sequenced sample: naive CD8+ T cells from blood, with Jurkat cell RNA spiked in. Subset specified: FACS-sorted CD8+CD4-CCR7+CD45RA+ naive T cells. The receptors were gathered from a human donor in good health. Some libraries in this study had Jurkat cell RNA spiked in.

This clonotype was found many times. For the CDR3, the DNA is TGTGCCTGGAGCCATGGGGCTGGAACCTACGAGCAGTACTTC. As protein: CAWSHGAGTYEQYF. The chain has TRBV30 and TRBJ2-7, with a weak D call TRBD1 (5 bases). V dropped 3 bases and J dropped 2 bases, with 14 bases sitting between them. The germline CDR1 and CDR2 sequences are GTSNPN and SVGIG (reference sequence). The CDR3 covers 14 residues.

On this clonotype: This sequence may be a read error, since a much larger clone differs from it by one base. The chain couples TRBV7-9 to TRBJ2-5, with a tentative D call TRBD1 (5 bases). The V and J ends lost 7 bases and 7 bases respectively, with 22 bases between them. CDR3 length equals 15 residues. From germline, CDR1 is SEHNR and CDR2 FQNEAQ (reference sequence). The CDR3 DNA reads as TGTGCCAGCAACACAACGACGAGCGACCAGGGGACCCAGTACTTC. This codes for CASNTTTSDQGTQYF.

The chain recombines TRBV7-9 with TRBJ2-7; 9 bases are a match to TRBD1. The trim removed 6 bases at V and 3 bases at J, leaving 6 bases unmatched. This CDR3 is 14 amino acids long. Germline-derived CDR1 and CDR2 are SEHNR and FQNEAQ (reference sequence). CDR3 amino acids: CASRTDRGLYEQYF. The CDR3 DNA is TGTGCCAGCAGAACGGACAGGGGACTCTACGAGCAGTACTTC. Full variable domain (remainder filled in from reference TRBV7-9 and TRBJ2-7): DTGVSQNPRHKITKRGQNVTFRCDPISEHNRLYWYRQTLGQGPEFLTYFQNEAQLEKSRLLSDRFSAERPKGSFSTLEIQRTEQGDSAMYLCASRTDRGLYEQYFGPGTRLTVT.